This T cell receptor (beta chain) was recorded in a study of blood T cell repertoires in COVID-19. The protocol was immunoSEQ multiplex PCR, while the TCRdb copy is restricted to in-frame clones and leaves out a portion. Of about 330,000 clones in the sample, more than 90% were seen once. Germline V gene sequence: CDR1 SQVTM, CDR2 ANQGSEA. Deletions cut 1 base from V and 5 bases from J, with 11 bases between. This CDR3 comprises 13 residues. Two negative PCRs, clearance, or symptom resolution were required of recovered Cohort 3 donors. The sequence came from a woman aged 25 to 39 who had recovered from COVID-19. The V and J genes are TRBV29-1 and TRBJ2-5; no clear D gene. The specimen sequenced was PBMCs or T cells enriched from blood (not recorded which). The CDR3 loop is CSVEGGTEETQYF. The CDR3 bases are TGCAGCGTTGAAGGCGGCACGGAGGAGACCCAGTACTTC.